What follows describes a single T cell receptor (beta chain). Deletions cut 1 base from V and 0 bases from J, with 9 bases between. Germline V CDR1 and CDR2: MDHEN, SYDVKM. This CDR3 region has 16 residues. This sample is part of a study of T cell repertoires in ileal Crohn's disease. Some clones are missing from TCRdb's copy, which holds only in-frame ones; the method was immunoSEQ multiplex PCR. The sample consists of 6,000 or so clones, over 75% of them appearing once. The sequenced sample consisted of ileal tissue. This clonotype was obtained from an adult with Crohn's disease. V and J are TRBV28 and TRBJ2-2; D remains ambiguous. Written as DNA, the CDR3 is TGTGCCAGCAGTTTATATCAGGAAACGAACACCGGGGAGCTGTTTTTT. Translated, it gives CASSLYQETNTGELFF.